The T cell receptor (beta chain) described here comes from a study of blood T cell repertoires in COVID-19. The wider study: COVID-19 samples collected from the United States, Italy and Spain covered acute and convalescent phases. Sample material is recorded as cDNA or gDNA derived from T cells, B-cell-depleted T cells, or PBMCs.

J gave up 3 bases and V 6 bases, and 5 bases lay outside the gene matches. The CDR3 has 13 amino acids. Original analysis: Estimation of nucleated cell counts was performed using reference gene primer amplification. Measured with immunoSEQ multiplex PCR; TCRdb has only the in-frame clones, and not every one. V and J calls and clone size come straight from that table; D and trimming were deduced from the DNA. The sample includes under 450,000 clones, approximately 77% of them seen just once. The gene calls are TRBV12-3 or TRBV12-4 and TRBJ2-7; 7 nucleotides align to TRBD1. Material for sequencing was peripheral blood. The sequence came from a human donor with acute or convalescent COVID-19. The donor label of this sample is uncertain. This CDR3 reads CASRDRDSYEQYF. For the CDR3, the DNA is TGTGCCAGCAGGGACCGGGACAGCTACGAGCAGTACTTC.